The entry below gives a single T cell receptor beta chain sequence along with its context. As processed by the authors: Estimated nucleated cell counts came from reference gene primer amplification. Profiled with immunoSEQ multiplex PCR; TCRdb holds only in-frame clones, not every one. That table supplies the V and J calls and clone size; D and trimming were determined from the DNA. The table has 200,000 to 250,000 clones, 85% to 90% seen once. The data originate from a study of blood T cell repertoires in COVID-19. About the research overall: Samples came from the United States, Italy and Spain, spanning acute and convalescent COVID-19.

There are 19 residues in the CDR3. The J segment lost 0 bases and the V segment lost 2 bases, leaving 13 bases of the junction unmatched. The germline gives CDR1 SGHTA, CDR2 FQGNSA. Patients from Seattle were sampled longitudinally, starting during active infection. The source material was peripheral blood. This rearrangement joins TRBV7-2 to TRBJ2-3, with 8 bases aligning to TRBD2. The receptor was derived from a woman in her forties or fifties with COVID-19, enrolled during active disease. This chain's CDR3 is CASSLRGGGLYPSTDTQYF. CDR3 in DNA: TGTGCCAGCAGCTTAAGGGGCGGGGGGCTCTATCCTAGCACAGATACGCAGTATTTT.